Listed below are T cell receptor beta chains from one sample, sequenced in a study of Graves' ophthalmopathy and Graves' hyperthyroidism. TCRdb independently ran MiXCR on the multiplex PCR reads; one entry per CDR3 protein. The table lists about 23,000 distinct CDR3 sequences, about 44% of them singletons. Sequenced material: peripheral blood. These receptors were taken from an adult woman with stable Graves' hyperthyroidism. The CDR3 runs from the conserved cysteine through the conserved F or W. Fields, in order: J gene, V gene, clone size, D gene, CDR3 DNA, CDR3 protein. A D gene is named only where the DNA matches it firmly. A row's size may be missing; if present it is once, few, many or a size class.

TRBJ1-2 TRBV10-2 few TRBD1 TGCGCCAGCAGTGATAGGACAGGGGGCTGGAGTGGCTACACCTTC CASSDRTGGWSGYTF
TRBJ2-1 TRBV7-9 - TRBD2 TGTGCCAGCAGCTTTGGCGGGAGCTCCTACAATGAGCAGTTCTTC CASSFGGSSYNEQFF
TRBJ2-2 TRBV20-1 - TRBD1 TGCAGTGCTAGAAGACAGGGGAACACCGGGGAGCTGTTTTTT CSARRQGNTGELFF
TRBJ2-3 TRBV19 - - TGTGCCAGTAGTATAGATCAGGGCGGCACAGATACGCAGTATTTT CASSIDQGGTDTQYF
TRBJ2-7 TRBV11-2 many TRBD2 TGTGCCAGCAGCCAGCCTCTAGCGGAATCCTACGAGCAGTACTTC CASSQPLAESYEQYF
TRBJ2-3 TRBV6-6 many - TGTGCCAGCAGTTCTCATAGCAGCTATGGCACAGATACGCAGTATTTT CASSSHSSYGTDTQYF
TRBJ2-7 TRBV2 - TRBD2 TGTGCTTTTAGCGGGAGGCATTCGGGCGAGCAGTACTTC CAFSGRHSGEQYF
TRBJ2-7 TRBV7-2 - - TGTGCCAGCAGCAGAACAAGGGACACCCTTCCACTCTACGAGCAGTACTTC CASSRTRDTLPLYEQYF
TRBJ1-3 TRBV6-1 many - TGTGCCGTACGCGCCGGAAACACCATATATTTT CAVRAGNTIYF
TRBJ2-1 TRBV7-2 - TRBD2 TGTGCCAGCAGCTTAGTTGCTATTAGCGGGAGTACGTCCTACAATGAGCTGTTCTTC CASSLVAISGSTSYNELFF
TRBJ2-7 TRBV7-9 few - TGTGCCAGCAGCGCCAAGTTCCCCTACGAGCAGTACTTC CASSAKFPYEQYF
TRBJ2-7 TRBV11-2 - - TGTGCCAGCAGCTCGGGACGAGCCTACGAGCAGTACTTC CASSSGRAYEQYF
TRBJ1-4 TRBV27 many TRBD1 TGTGCCAGCAGTTTATTTCAGGGGGCGGGTGAAAAACTGTTTTTT CASSLFQGAGEKLFF
TRBJ2-1 TRBV25-1 - TRBD2 TGTGCCAGTCGAAGGGCTAGCGGGAGTCATGAGCAGTTCTTC CASRRASGSHEQFF
TRBJ2-1 TRBV25-1 - - TGTGCCAGCAGTAGAGCGGAGGGGGGCAATGAGCAGTTCTTC CASSRAEGGNEQFF
TRBJ2-1 TRBV20-1 - TRBD2 TGCAGTGCTAAGGCTAGCGGGAGAAGAAGCACAGATACGCAGTTCTTC CSAKASGRRSTDTQFF
TRBJ2-7 TRBV27 many - TGTGCCAGCAGTTTAGGCGGAACCTACGAGCAGTACTTC CASSLGGTYEQYF
TRBJ1-5 TRBV6-1 - TRBD1 TGTGCCAGCACACGGGACAGGGATCAGCCCCAGCATTTT CASTRDRDQPQHF
TRBJ2-3 TRBV15 - TRBD2 TGTGACACTAGCGGGAGCACAGGTACGCAGTATTTT CDTSGSTGTQYF
TRBJ2-5 TRBV7-8 - - TGTGCCAGCAGCTTAGGGGGGGCAGGGAAAGAGACCCAGTACTTC CASSLGGAGKETQYF
TRBJ2-7 TRBV5-8 - - TGTGCCAGCAGTTTTACAGGGAGCTCCTACGAGCAGTACTTC CASSFTGSSYEQYF
TRBJ2-5 TRBV20-1 medium-sized - TGCAGTGCTAGGCATCCTAGGGAGACCCAGTACTTC CSARHPRETQYF
TRBJ1-5 TRBV20-1 - - TGCAGTGCTAGGAATGCAGGAAACCATAGCAATCAGCCCCAGCATTTT CSARNAGNHSNQPQHF
TRBJ1-1 TRBV24-1 few - TGTGCCACCAGTGATTCCAGTAACAAGGCTTTCTTT CATSDSSNKAFF
TRBJ2-1 TRBV20-1 many TRBD2 TGCAGTGCTAGAGATCCTTTAGCCCCCGCTAGCGGGTTTTACAATGAGCAGTTCTTC CSARDPLAPASGFYNEQFF
TRBJ2-5 TRBV7-9 many TRBD1 TGTGCCAGCAGCTCCTACAGGGGGCTTGGGGAGACCCAGTACTTC CASSSYRGLGETQYF
TRBJ2-5 TRBV7-3 - TRBD2 TGTGCCAGCAGTGGTAGCGGGAGGGCCTTGTTCGGGGAGACCCAGTACTTC CASSGSGRALFGETQYF
TRBJ2-3 TRBV2 once TRBD1 TGTGCCAGCAGTGAAATGGGGAACAGGGGATCCACAGATACGCAGTATTTT CASSEMGNRGSTDTQYF
TRBJ2-3 TRBV5-6 many TRBD1 TGTGCCAGCAGACGACAGGGAACAGATACGCAGTATTTT CASRRQGTDTQYF
TRBJ1-4 TRBV7-9 many - TGTGCCAGCAGCTTATTGGGGAGTTCAAACAGAAAACTGTTTTTT CASSLLGSSNRKLFF
TRBJ2-2 TRBV4-2 many TRBD2 TGTGCCAGCAGCCTCCCCCTAGCGGGAGACCCCACCGGGGAGCTGTTTTTT CASSLPLAGDPTGELFF
TRBJ1-6 TRBV20-1 - - TGCAGTGCTAGGACAGCTCGCTCCTATAATTCACCCCTCCACTTT CSARTARSYNSPLHF
TRBJ2-7 TRBV13 many TRBD2 TGTGCCAGCAGCTTCGGGGGGTTCAACGAGCAGTACTTC CASSFGGFNEQYF
TRBJ2-3 TRBV11-1 once TRBD1 TGTGCCAGCAGCTTAAAGCCGACAGGGCCTAGCACAGATTCGCAGTATTTT CASSLKPTGPSTDSQYF
TRBJ2-3 TRBV10-1 medium-sized - TGCGCCAGCAGTGACCCTTATCGGGAGTCCACAGATACGCAGTATTTT CASSDPYRESTDTQYF
TRBJ2-7 TRBV6-1 - TRBD1 TGTGCCAGCAGAAGACAGGGGGATCACTACGAGCAGTACTTC CASRRQGDHYEQYF
TRBJ1-6 TRBV4-1 many - TGCGCCAGCAGCTCACCGGGCTTCCGAGGGCATTCACCCCTCCACTTT CASSSPGFRGHSPLHF
TRBJ2-2 TRBV2 - - TGTGCCAGCAGAGCCATGAACACCGGGGAGCTGTTTTTT CASRAMNTGELFF
TRBJ1-2 TRBV5-1 many - TGCGCCAGCAGCTTGGGGCAAGTCCCAGGGGTGTCGAATGGCTACACCTTC CASSLGQVPGVSNGYTF
TRBJ1-1 TRBV19 - TRBD1 TGTGCCAGTAGTTGGGCAGGGGGGAACACTGAAGCTTTCTTT CASSWAGGNTEAFF
TRBJ1-6 TRBV9 - TRBD1 TGTGCCAGCAGCGTAGCGGGACAGGGGAGTAATTCACCCCTCCACTTT CASSVAGQGSNSPLHF
TRBJ2-3 TRBV11-2 once - TGTGCCAGCAGCTTACGAGCGGCTAGCACAGATACGCAGTATTTT CASSLRAASTDTQYF
TRBJ1-2 TRBV12-3/TRBV12-4 many - TGTGCCAGCAGTTTGACAGCATCCTATGGCTACACCTTC CASSLTASYGYTF
TRBJ2-7 TRBV29-1 - TRBD2 TGCAGCAGCTCCCGAACTAGCGGGATAGGCGAGCAGTACTTC CSSSRTSGIGEQYF
TRBJ2-5 TRBV10-3 few TRBD2 TGTGCCATCAGTGAGTCTAGGACTAGCGGTTGGGAAGAGACCCAGTACTTC CAISESRTSGWEETQYF
TRBJ2-1 TRBV6-5 - TRBD1 TGTGCCAACAGTTACGGGACAGGGAGGAGGTTCTTC CANSYGTGRRFF
TRBJ2-4 TRBV2 - - TGTGCCAGCAGTGAATTATCAGACATTCAGTACTTC CASSELSDIQYF
TRBJ1-1 TRBV28 many TRBD1 TGTGCCAGCAGTCCCCCAACAGGGGCCTATAGTGAAGCTTTCTTT CASSPPTGAYSEAFF
TRBJ2-2 TRBV6-2/TRBV6-3 - - TGTGCCAGCAGTTACGGAGGTGACACCGGGGAGCTGTTTTTT CASSYGGDTGELFF
TRBJ2-4 TRBV2 - - TGTGCCGGCAGTTCGGACAGGAGGGACATTCAGTACTTC CAGSSDRRDIQYF
TRBJ1-3 TRBV24-1 - - TGTGCCACCAGCGGGGAAAGGGGCTCGGGAAACACCATATATTTT CATSGERGSGNTIYF
TRBJ2-5 TRBV29-1 medium-sized TRBD2 TGCAGCGTTGGGGGTTCCGGGACTAGCGGGAAGTACCAAGAGACCCAGCACTTC CSVGGSGTSGKYQETQHF
TRBJ1-4 TRBV2 - - - CASTWLREGNTFGSGREKLFF
TRBJ2-7 TRBV7-9 - - TGTGCCAGCAGCCCTAGCATCTACGAGCAGTACTTC CASSPSIYEQYF
TRBJ2-3 TRBV6-4 - TRBD2 TGTGCCAGCAGTGGACTAGCGGGAGGGTCCTACAATGAGCAGTATTTT CASSGLAGGSYNEQYF
TRBJ2-2 TRBV30 many TRBD2 TGTGCCTGGAGTCCGTCAGCGGGAGGAAGTGCCGGGGAGCTGTTTTTT CAWSPSAGGSAGELFF
TRBJ2-5 TRBV28 many TRBD2 TGTGCCAGCAGTTCGACTAGCGGCGCTTTGGAGACCCAGTACTTC CASSSTSGALETQYF